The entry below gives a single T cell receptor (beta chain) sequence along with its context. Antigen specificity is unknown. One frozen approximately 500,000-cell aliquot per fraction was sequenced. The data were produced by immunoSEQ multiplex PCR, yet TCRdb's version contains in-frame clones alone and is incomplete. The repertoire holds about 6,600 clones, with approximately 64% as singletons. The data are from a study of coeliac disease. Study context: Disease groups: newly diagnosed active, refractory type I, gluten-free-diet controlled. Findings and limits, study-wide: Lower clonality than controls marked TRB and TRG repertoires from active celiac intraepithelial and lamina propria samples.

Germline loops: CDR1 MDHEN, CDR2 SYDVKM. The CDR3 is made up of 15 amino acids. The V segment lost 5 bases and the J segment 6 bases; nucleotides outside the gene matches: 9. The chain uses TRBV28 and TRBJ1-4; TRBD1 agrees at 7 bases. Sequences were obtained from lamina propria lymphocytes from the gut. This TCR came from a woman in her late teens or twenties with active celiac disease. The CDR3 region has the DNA TGTGCCAGCAGTCTAAACAGGGGTCTTTATGAAAAACTGTTTTTT. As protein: CASSLNRGLYEKLFF.